This record looks at one T cell receptor (beta chain) sequence and its context. This clone occurred once. Its antigen remains unidentified. No much larger clone is present one base from it, and per-base qualities are unavailable. Other nucleotide sequences from this sample produce the same CDR3. The data originate from a study of blood T cell repertoires in COVID-19 (dated by TCRdb to about 2020). For context, the study as a whole: Samples covering the acute and convalescent phases of COVID-19 were provided by collaborators in the United States, Italy and Spain. The sample metadata nearly always contained a de-identified subject ID, COVID-19 status, age in years and sex. The material from the prospective study consisted of cDNA or gDNA derived from T cells, B-cell-depleted T cells, or PBMCs. The repertoires were made available in a free public database intended to serve as a resource for research on the immune response to SARS-CoV-2. HLA class I and class II types, where available, came from metadata supplied by the sample provider rather than from assay-based typing. Deeply sampled blood TCRbeta repertoires from subjects exposed to, actively infected with, or recovered from COVID-19 were included in the dataset. The samples were drawn from two sources: the first 160 participants of the ongoing ImmuneRACE study, and some 1,300 subjects contributed by 6 global collaborators.

The paper as a whole reports these results and caveats: How much clinical and demographic metadata was included differed by source and by participant, and the metadata was provided uncurated.

Collaborating institutions collected whole blood in K2EDTA tubes following their own protocols. For TCRbeta analysis, collaborator samples were shipped as frozen whole blood, as isolated PBMCs, or as DNA extracted from either sample type. Via the germline V gene, CDR1 is MRHNA and CDR2 SNTAGT. Ends trimmed: V by 5 bases, J by 4 bases; bases unmatched to a gene: 2. The CDR3 sequence holds 15 residues, the cysteine and phenylalanine included. Only the CDR3 DNA is retained, 45 bases long and in frame from the first base. The immunoSEQ Assay, a bias-controlled multiplex PCR, was used to amplify TCRbeta CDR3 regions from genomic DNA. On the authors' methods: Nucleated cell counts per sample were estimated from amplification of reference gene primers within the assay. Sequence reads were collapsed and filtered to measure the absolute abundance of every unique TCRbeta CDR3 rearrangement. For each sample, productive Simpson clonality was calculated as the square root of Simpson's diversity index over productive rearrangements. As stored in TCRdb, this immuneACCESS dataset retains in-frame rearrangements with V and J assigned. A fraction of the clones does not appear; measured against another copy, unresolved V genes explain less than half of the discrepancy, and the remainder lacks a known reason. V and J calls plus clone size are reproduced from that table; the DNA served to infer D and trimming. The sample table records about 140,000 clones; 87% of these occur just once. Approximately 0.98% of the sample lies in the top ten.

The chain is assembled from TRBV6-4 and TRBJ2-2; 12 bases in the middle match TRBD2. Sequencing used peripheral blood. The origin of this receptor is a woman in her fifties or sixties with acute or convalescent COVID-19. The bases are TGTGCCAGCAGTCGACTAGCGGGGGCCACCGGGGAGCTGTTTTTT. It encodes CASSRLAGATGELFF.